The clone carrying this TCR beta chain was seen repeatedly, ten times or more. Its antigen is not identified. From roughly 400 ng of RNA, a library with molecular barcoded alpha/delta and beta/gamma adaptors was made. Using its own MiXCR run on the reads, TCRdb lists one record per CDR3 protein. The data hold around 130,000 distinct CDR3 sequences, with about 12% observed a single time. The V gene lost 0 bases and the J gene lost 6 bases, with 18 bases spanning the gap. Germline V lookup: CDR1 SGHDT, CDR2 YYEEEE. CDR3 size: 17 residues. The entry originates in a study of read filtering for tumor transcriptome and immune sequencing. Study information: Per sample, TCR-region reads ranged about 3.5 to 11 million by IR-seq, roughly 75 to 1,400 by RNA-seq. Study results and caveats: Even smaller IR-seq throughput identified most shared clonotypes.

The gene calls are TRBV5-6 and TRBJ2-2, with D tentatively TRBD2 (6 bases). This receptor was taken from a donor aged 40 or older with multiple myeloma. Sequencing input: a population of CD138-negative cells sorted from bone marrow. This CDR3 reads CASSLAPFRESAGELFF. The DNA for the CDR3 is TGTGCCAGCAGCTTGGCCCCCTTCCGGGAGTCAGCCGGGGAGCTGTTTTTT.